What follows is one TCR beta chain and its context. As originally analysed: The authors estimated nucleated cell counts from reference gene primer amplification. Sequencing was performed with immunoSEQ multiplex PCR; in TCRdb, only in-frame clones are kept and a portion is missing. V and J calls and clone size are as listed in that table; D and trimming were resolved from the DNA. Here the sample spans 95,000 to 150,000 clones, 88% being singletons. Germline CDR1 and CDR2: SGHAT and FQNNGV. The V end was cut by 4 bases, the J end by 1 base, with 10 bases between. CDR3 length: 14 residues. These data belong to a study of blood T cell repertoires in COVID-19. As for the study in general: Donors in the United States, Italy and Spain gave samples during acute or convalescent COVID-19. PBMCs, B-cell-depleted T cells, or T cells provided the cDNA or gDNA that made up the material.

The chain couples TRBV11-2 to TRBJ2-5; D uncertain. The sample taken for sequencing was peripheral blood. This TCR was sampled from a woman in her fifties or sixties with active or convalescent COVID-19. The CDR3 here is CASSSYRSQETQYF. As DNA, the CDR3 is TGTGCCAGCAGCTCCTACCGAAGCCAAGAGACCCAGTACTTC.